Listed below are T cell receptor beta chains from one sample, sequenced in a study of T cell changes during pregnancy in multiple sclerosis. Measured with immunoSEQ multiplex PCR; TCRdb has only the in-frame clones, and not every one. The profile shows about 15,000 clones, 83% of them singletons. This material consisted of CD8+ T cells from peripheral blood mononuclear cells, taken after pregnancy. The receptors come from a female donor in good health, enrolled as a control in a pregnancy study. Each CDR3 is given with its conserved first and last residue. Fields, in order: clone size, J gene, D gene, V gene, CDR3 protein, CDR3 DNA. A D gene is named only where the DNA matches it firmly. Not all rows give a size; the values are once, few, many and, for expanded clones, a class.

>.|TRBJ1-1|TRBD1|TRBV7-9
CASSFLGQGARTEAFF
TGTGCCAGCAGCTTCTTGGGACAGGGGGCGAGAACTGAAGCTTTCTTT
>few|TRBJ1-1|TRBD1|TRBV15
CATSRDGTGYSGDTEAFF
TGTGCCACCAGCAGAGACGGGACAGGGTACTCCGGGGACACTGAAGCTTTCTTT
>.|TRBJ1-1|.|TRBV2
CASSDSGRPEAFF
TGTGCCAGCAGTGATTCAGGAAGACCTGAAGCTTTCTTT
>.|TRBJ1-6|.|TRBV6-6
CASSYSRDINSPLHF
TGTGCCAGCAGTTACTCCAGGGACATCAATTCACCCCTCCACTTT
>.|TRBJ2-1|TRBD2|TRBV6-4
CASSERTSGHNEQFF
TGTGCCAGCAGTGAACGGACTAGCGGTCACAATGAGCAGTTCTTC
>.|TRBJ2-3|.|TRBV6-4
CASSDSVGDSTDTQYF
TGTGCCAGCAGTGACTCTGTAGGAGACTCCACAGATACGCAGTATTTT
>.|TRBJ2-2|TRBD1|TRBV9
CASSLIGTGRTGELFF
TGTGCCAGCAGCCTTATTGGGACAGGGCGGACCGGGGAGCTGTTTTTT
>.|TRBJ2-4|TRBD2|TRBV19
CASSDEAGVWKNIQYF
TGTGCCAGTAGTGACGAAGCGGGAGTTTGGAAAAACATTCAGTACTTC
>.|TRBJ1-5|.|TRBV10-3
CAIASPGNNQPQHF
TGTGCCATCGCCTCTCCGGGGAACAATCAGCCCCAGCATTTT
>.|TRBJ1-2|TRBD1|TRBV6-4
CASSDSPGQGISGYTF
TGTGCCAGCAGTGACTCACCGGGACAGGGTATCTCTGGCTACACCTTC
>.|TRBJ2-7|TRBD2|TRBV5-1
CASSYGRAYEQYF
TGCGCCAGCAGCTACGGGAGGGCCTACGAGCAGTACTTC
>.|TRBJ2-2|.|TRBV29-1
CSAPEAGELFF
TGCAGCGCCCCGGAGGCCGGGGAGCTGTTTTTT
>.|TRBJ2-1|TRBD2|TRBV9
CASSVAGGGLSNEQFF
TGTGCCAGCAGCGTAGCCGGGGGGGGCCTCTCGAATGAGCAGTTCTTC
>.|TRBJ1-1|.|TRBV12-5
CASSSRGTEAFF
TGTGCTAGTAGCTCCCGGGGGACTGAAGCTTTCTTT
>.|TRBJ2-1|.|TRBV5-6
CASSRGHWNEQFF
TGTGCCAGCAGCAGGGGACACTGGAATGAGCAGTTCTTC
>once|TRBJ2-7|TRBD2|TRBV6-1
CASSEVEGLAGADEQYF
TGTGCCAGCAGTGAAGTTGAGGGACTAGCGGGAGCGGACGAGCAGTACTTC
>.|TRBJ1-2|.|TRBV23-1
CASSQYLENCGYTF
TGCGCCAGCAGTCAATATCTTGAAAACTGTGGCTACACCTTC
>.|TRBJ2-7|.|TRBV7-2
CASSSTLREQYF
TGTGCCAGCAGCTCGACACTCCGCGAGCAGTACTTC
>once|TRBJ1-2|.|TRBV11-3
CASSLDGVQGNVRGGYTF
TGTGCCAGCAGCTTAGATGGTGTTCAGGGGAATGTCCGGGGTGGCTACACCTTC
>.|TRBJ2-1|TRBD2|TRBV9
CASSVGTRIGNEQFF
TGTGCCAGCAGCGTAGGGACTAGAATAGGGAATGAGCAGTTCTTC
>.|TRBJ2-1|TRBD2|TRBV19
CASSIGTSGYNEQFF
TGTGCCAGTAGTATCGGGACTAGCGGGTACAATGAGCAGTTCTTC
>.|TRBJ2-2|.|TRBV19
CASWNGKYTGELFF
TGTGCCAGTTGGAACGGGAAGTACACCGGGGAGCTGTTTTTT
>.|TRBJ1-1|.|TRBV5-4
CASSLWRTDTTEAFF
TGTGCCAGCAGCCTGTGGAGGACAGACACCACTGAAGCTTTCTTT
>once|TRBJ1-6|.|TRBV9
CASSEEGGSYNSPLHF
TGTGCCAGCAGCGAAGAAGGGGGATCCTATAATTCACCCCTCCACTTT
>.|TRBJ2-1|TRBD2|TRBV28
CASSLTTSGAYNEQFF
TGTGCCAGCAGTTTAACGACTAGCGGGGCTTACAATGAGCAGTTCTTC
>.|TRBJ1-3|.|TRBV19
CASSLPRGARNTIYF
TGTGCCAGTAGTCTCCCCCGGGGAGCAAGAAACACCATATATTTT
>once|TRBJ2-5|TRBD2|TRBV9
CASSVGDYQQETQYF
TGTGCCAGCAGCGTAGGGGACTATCAACAAGAGACCCAGTACTTC
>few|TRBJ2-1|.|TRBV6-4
CASSAGSANEQFF
TGTGCCAGCAGTGCCGGGTCCGCCAATGAGCAGTTCTTC
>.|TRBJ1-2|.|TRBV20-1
CSARPVGYTF
TGCAGTGCTAGACCCGTTGGCTACACCTTC
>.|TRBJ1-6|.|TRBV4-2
CASNWAGADSPLHF
TGTGCCAGCAACTGGGCGGGGGCAGACTCACCCCTCCACTTT
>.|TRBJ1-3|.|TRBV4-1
CASSVAGAGNTIYF
TGCGCCAGCAGTGTGGCCGGGGCTGGAAACACCATATATTTT
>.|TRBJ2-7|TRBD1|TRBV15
CATSRATGMDEQYF
TGTGCCACCAGCAGAGCGACAGGGATGGACGAGCAGTACTTC
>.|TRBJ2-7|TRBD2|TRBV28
CASSYRGSGRANEQYF
TGTGCCAGCAGTTACCGGGGTAGCGGGAGGGCCAACGAGCAGTACTTC
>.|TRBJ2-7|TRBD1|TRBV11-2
CASSVRDSSYEQYF
TGTGCCAGCAGCGTCCGGGACAGCTCCTACGAGCAGTACTTC
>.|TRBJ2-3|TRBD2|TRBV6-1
CASGTSGGLSDTQYF
TGTGCCAGCGGCACTAGCGGGGGGTTATCAGATACGCAGTATTTT
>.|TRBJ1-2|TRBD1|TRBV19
CASWGQGGSDNYGYTF
TGTGCCAGTTGGGGACAGGGGGGATCTGATAACTATGGCTACACCTTC